This record looks at one T cell receptor beta chain sequence and its context. Original analysis: From reference gene primer amplification, estimates of nucleated cell counts were derived. Clones were read by immunoSEQ multiplex PCR, and TCRdb kept only the in-frame ones, dropping some. V, J and clone size are those of that table, while D and trimming were read from the DNA. The table shows tens of thousands of clones, with around 90% occurring only once. This entry belongs to a study of blood T cell repertoires in COVID-19. Looking at the study overall: Collection of acute and convalescent COVID-19 samples took place in the United States, Italy and Spain. T cells, B-cell-depleted T cells, or PBMCs provided the cDNA or gDNA that served as material.

Trimming stripped 3 bases from V and 7 bases from J, with 10 bases between. The germline gives CDR1 SGHDT, CDR2 YYEEEE. The CDR3 has 12 residues. The chain carries TRBV5-6 and TRBJ1-2; D gene uncertain. This clonotype originated in a male donor with acute or convalescent COVID-19. Sequenced sample: peripheral blood. The CDR3 sequence is CASSSERVGYTF. The CDR3 nucleotides read TGTGCCAGCAGCTCGGAACGGGTTGGCTACACCTTC.